This T cell receptor beta chain was captured by sequencing in a study of T cells in Graves' hyperthyroidism and ophthalmopathy. TCR beta CDR3 regions were amplified from RNA transcripts. When the TCR CDR3 underwent first-round RT-PCR, the HTBI primer set was used. TCRdb processed the multiplex PCR reads anew with MiXCR; each CDR3 protein has one entry. Here the sample spans about 360,000 distinct CDR3 sequences, roughly 13% being singletons. Those patients with uncontrolled infection, other autoimmune disease, pregnancy or lactation were excluded. Findings and limits, study-wide: Ophthalmopathy was identified by the model a median approximately 6.9 months ahead of onset.

Note on this clonotype: Its antigen is not identified.

The V gene's germline CDR1 is MGHRA and CDR2 YSYEKL. CDR3 size: 16 residues. After removal of 3 bases from V and 2 bases from J, the junction contained 5 bases not matched to a gene. The TCR sequence derives from a young woman with Graves' hyperthyroidism. The chain couples TRBV4-1 to TRBJ1-5; 9 bases are shared with TRBD1. Sequences were obtained from blood. CDR3 in DNA: TGCGCCAGCAGCCACAACCGGGACAGGGGCAATCAGCCCCAGCATTTT. Translating it yields CASSHNRDRGNQPQHF.